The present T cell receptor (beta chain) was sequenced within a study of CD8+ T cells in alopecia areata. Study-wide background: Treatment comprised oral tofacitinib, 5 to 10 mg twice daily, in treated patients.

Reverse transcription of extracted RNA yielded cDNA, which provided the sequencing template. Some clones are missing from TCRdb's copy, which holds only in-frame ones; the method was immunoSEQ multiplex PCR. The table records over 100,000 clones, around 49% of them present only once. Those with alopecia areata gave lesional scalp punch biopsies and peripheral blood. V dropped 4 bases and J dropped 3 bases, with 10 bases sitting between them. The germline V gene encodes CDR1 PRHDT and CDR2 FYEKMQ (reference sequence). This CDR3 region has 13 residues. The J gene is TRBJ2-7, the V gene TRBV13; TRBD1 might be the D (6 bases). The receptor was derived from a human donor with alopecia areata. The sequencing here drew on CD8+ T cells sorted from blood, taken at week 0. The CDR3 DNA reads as TGTGCCAGCAGCTATGACAGGAACTACGAGCAGTACTTC. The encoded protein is CASSYDRNYEQYF.